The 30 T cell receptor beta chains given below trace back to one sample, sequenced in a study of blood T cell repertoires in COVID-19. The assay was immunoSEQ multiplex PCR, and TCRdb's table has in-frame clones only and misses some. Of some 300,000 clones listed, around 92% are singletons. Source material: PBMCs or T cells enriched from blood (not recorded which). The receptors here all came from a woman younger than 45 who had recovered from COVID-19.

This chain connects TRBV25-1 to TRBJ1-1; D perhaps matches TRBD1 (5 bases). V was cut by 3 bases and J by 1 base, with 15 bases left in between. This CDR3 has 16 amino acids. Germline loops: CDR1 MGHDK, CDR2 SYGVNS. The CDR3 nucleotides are TGTGCCAGCAGTGACCCGCGGGGGAGCGGGAACACTGAAGCTTTCTTT. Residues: CASSDPRGSGNTEAFF.

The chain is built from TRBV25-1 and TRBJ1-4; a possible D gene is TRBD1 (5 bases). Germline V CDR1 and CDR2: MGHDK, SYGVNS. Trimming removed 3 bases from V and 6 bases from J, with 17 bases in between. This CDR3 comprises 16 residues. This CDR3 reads CASSDGGFVEYEKLFF. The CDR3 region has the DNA TGTGCCAGCAGTGATGGGGGGTTTGTGGAATATGAAAAACTGTTTTTT. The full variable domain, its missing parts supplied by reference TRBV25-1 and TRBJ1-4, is EADIYQTPRYLVIGTGKKITLECSQTMGHDKMYWYQQDPGMELHLIHYSYGVNSTEKGDLSSESTVSRIRTEHFPLTLESARPSHTSQYLCASSDGGFVEYEKLFFGSGTQLSVL.

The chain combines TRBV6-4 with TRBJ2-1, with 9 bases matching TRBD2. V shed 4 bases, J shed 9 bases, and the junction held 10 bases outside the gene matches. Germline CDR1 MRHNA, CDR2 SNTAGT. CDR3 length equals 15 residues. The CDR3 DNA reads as TGTGCCAGCAGTGTTGATGCGGGACTAGCTATTGAGCAGTTCTTC. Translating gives CASSVDAGLAIEQFF.

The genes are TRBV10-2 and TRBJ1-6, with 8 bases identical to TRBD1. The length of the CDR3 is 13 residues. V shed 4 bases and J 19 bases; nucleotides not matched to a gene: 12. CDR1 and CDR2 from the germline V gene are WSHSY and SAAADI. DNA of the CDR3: TGCGCCAGCAGTGGAGGGGACCAGGGGGCGCGACACTTT. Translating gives CASSGGDQGARHF.

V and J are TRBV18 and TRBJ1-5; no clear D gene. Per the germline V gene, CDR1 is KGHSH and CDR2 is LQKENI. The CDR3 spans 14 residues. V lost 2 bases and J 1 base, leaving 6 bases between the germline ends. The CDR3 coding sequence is TGTGCCAGCTCACCAGAGACAAGCAATCAGCCCCAGCATTTT. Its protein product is CASSPETSNQPQHF.

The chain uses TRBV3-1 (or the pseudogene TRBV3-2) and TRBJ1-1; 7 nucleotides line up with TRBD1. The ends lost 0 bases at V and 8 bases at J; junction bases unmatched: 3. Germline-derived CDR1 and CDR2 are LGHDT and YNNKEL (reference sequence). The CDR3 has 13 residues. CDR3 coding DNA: TGTGCCAGCAGCCAAGATAGGGGACAGGAAGCTTTCTTT. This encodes CASSQDRGQEAFF.

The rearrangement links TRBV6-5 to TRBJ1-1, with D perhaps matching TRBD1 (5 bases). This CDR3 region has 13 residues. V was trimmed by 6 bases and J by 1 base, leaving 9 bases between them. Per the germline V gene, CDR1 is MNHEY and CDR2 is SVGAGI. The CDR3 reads CASRGARNTEAFF. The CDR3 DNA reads TGTGCCAGCAGAGGGGCCCGGAACACTGAAGCTTTCTTT.

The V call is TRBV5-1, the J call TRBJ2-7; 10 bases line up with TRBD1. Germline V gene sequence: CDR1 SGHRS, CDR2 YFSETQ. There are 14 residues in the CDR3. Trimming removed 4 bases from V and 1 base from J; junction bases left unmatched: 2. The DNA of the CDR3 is TGCGCCAGCAGCCCGGGACAGGGGTCCTACGAGCAGTACTTC. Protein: CASSPGQGSYEQYF.

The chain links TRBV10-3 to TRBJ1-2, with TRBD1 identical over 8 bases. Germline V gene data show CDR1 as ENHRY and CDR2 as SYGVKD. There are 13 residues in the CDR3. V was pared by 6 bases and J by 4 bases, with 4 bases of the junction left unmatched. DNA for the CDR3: TGTGCCATCAGCCCAGGACAGGGCTATGGCTACACCTTC. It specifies CAISPGQGYGYTF.

The CDR3 nucleotides read TGTGCCAGCAGCCTCCAGGGTGGTGAGCAGTTCTTC. Amino acid sequence: CASSLQGGEQFF. The V and J genes are TRBV7-9 and TRBJ2-1; a possible D gene is TRBD1 (5 bases). V dropped 5 bases and J dropped 9 bases, with 11 bases sitting between them. This CDR3 is built from 12 residues. CDR1 and CDR2 from the germline V gene are SEHNR and FQNEAQ (reference sequence).

CDR3 sequence (DNA): TGTGCCAGTAGGGTAGAAGAGGGACAGACGCACCCCGAAGCTTTCTTT. Amino acids: CASRVEEGQTHPEAFF. The chain carries TRBV19 and TRBJ1-1; 7 bases match TRBD1. Germline loops: CDR1 LNHDA, CDR2 SQIVND (reference sequence). This CDR3 comprises 16 residues. With V trimmed by 6 bases and J by 8 bases, 18 bases remained unmatched. Looking up the rest from reference TRBV19 and TRBJ1-1 gives the full variable domain: DGGITQSPKYLFRKEGQNVTLSCEQNLNHDAMYWYRQDPGQGLRLIYYSQIVNDFQKGDIAEGYSVSREKKESFPLTVTSAQKNPTAFYLCASRVEEGQTHPEAFFGQGTRLTVV.

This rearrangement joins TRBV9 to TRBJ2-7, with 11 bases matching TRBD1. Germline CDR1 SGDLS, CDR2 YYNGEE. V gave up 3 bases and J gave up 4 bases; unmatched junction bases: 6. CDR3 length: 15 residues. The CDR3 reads CASSAGTGGQYEQYF. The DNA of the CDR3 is TGTGCCAGCAGCGCCGGGACAGGGGGACAATACGAGCAGTACTTC. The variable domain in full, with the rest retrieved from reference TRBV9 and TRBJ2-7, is DSGVTQTPKHLITATGQRVTLRCSPRSGDLSVYWYQQSLDQGLQFLIQYYNGEERAKGNILERFSAQQFPDLHSELNLSSLELGDSALYFCASSAGTGGQYEQYFGPGTRLTVT.

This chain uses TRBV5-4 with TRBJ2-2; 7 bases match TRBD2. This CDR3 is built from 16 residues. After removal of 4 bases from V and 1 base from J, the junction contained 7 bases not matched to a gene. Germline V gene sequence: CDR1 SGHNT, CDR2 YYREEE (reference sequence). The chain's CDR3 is CASSTGGSLNTGELFF. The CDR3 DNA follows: TGTGCCAGCAGCACGGGGGGATCCTTGAACACCGGGGAGCTGTTTTTT.

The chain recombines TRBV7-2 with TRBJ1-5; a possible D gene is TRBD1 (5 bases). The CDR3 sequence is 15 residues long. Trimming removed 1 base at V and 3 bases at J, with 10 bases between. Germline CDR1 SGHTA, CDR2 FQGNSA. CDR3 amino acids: CASSLVGVINQPQHF. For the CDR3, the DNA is TGTGCCAGCAGCTTAGTAGGGGTTATCAATCAGCCCCAGCATTTT.

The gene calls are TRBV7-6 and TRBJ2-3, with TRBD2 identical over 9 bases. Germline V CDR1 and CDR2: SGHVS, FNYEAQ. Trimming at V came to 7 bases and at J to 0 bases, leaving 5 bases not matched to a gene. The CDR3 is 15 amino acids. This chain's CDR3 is CASTASGASTDTQYF. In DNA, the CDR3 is TGTGCCAGCACCGCTAGCGGGGCTAGCACAGATACGCAGTATTTT.

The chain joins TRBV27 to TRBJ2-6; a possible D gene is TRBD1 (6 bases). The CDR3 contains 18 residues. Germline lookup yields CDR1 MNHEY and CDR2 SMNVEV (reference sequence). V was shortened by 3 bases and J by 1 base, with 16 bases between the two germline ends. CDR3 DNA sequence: TGTGCCAGCAGTTTGTTTCGACAGGAATCGTCTGGGGCCAACGTCCTGACTTTC. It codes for CASSLFRQESSGANVLTF.

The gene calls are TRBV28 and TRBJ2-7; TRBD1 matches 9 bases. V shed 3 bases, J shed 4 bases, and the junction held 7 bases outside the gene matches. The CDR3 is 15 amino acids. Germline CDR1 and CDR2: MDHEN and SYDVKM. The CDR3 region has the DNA TGTGCCAGCAGTTTTTCGGGGACAGGGTGGTACGAGCAGTACTTC. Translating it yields CASSFSGTGWYEQYF.

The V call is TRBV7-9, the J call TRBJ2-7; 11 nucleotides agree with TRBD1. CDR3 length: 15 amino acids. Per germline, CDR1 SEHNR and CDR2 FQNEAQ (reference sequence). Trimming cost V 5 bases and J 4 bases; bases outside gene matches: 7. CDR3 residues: CASSQAGTGGYEQYF. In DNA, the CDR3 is TGTGCCAGCAGCCAAGCCGGGACAGGGGGATACGAGCAGTACTTC.

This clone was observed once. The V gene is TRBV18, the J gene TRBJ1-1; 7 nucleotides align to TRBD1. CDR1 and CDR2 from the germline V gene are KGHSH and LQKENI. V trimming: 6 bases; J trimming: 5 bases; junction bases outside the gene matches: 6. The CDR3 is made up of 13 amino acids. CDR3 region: CASSAQGRTEAFF. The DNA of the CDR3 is TGTGCCAGCTCGGCACAGGGGCGGACTGAAGCTTTCTTT.

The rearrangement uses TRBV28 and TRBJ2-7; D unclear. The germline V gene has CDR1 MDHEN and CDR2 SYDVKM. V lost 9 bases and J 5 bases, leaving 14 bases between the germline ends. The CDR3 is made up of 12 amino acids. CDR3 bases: TGTGCCAGTTCAATAGCATTCCACGAGCAGTACTTC. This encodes CASSIAFHEQYF.

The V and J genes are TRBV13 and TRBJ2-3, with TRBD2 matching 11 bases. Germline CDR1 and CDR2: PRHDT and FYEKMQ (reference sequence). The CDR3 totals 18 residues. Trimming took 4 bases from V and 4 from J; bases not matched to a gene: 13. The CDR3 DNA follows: TGTGCCAGCAGCTATCGGGGTAGCGGGAGGGCCGGGTCAGATACGCAGTATTTT. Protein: CASSYRGSGRAGSDTQYF.

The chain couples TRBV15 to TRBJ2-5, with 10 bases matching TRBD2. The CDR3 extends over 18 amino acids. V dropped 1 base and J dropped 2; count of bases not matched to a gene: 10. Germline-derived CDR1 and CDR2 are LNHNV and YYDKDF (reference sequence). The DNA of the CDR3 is TGTGCCACCAGCAGAGGGTTCGGAGCTAGCGGGGGACAAGAGACCCAGTACTTC. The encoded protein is CATSRGFGASGGQETQYF.

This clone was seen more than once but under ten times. The CDR3 DNA reads as TGTGCCAGCAGCCCACAGACAGGGGGTAATTCACCCCTCCACTTT. Encoded protein: CASSPQTGGNSPLHF. The V gene is TRBV11-2, the J gene TRBJ1-6; 9 positions agree with TRBD1. Germline V gene sequence: CDR1 SGHAT, CDR2 FQNNGV. The CDR3 extends over 15 amino acids. V lost 5 bases and J lost 6; bases outside the gene matches: 5.

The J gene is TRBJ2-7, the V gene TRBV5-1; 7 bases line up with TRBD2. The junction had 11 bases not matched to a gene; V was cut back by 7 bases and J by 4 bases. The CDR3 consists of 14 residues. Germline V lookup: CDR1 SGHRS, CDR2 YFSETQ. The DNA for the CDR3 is TGCGCCAGCCGCCGGACTAGGCGAAGATACGAGCAGTACTTC. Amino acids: CASRRTRRRYEQYF.

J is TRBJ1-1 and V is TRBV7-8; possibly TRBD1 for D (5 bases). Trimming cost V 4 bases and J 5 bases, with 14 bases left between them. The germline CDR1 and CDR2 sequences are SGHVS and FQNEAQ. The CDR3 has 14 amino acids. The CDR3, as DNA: TGTGCCAGCAGCTCATCTCAGGGAGGGACTGAAGCTTTCTTT. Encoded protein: CASSSSQGGTEAFF.

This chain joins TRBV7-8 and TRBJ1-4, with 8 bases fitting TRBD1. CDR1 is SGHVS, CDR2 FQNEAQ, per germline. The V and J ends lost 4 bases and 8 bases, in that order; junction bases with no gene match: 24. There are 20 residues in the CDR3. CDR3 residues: CASSSHSVRLQGAEGEKLFF. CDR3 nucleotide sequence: TGTGCCAGCAGCTCCCACAGTGTTCGACTTCAGGGGGCCGAAGGGGAAAAACTGTTTTTT.

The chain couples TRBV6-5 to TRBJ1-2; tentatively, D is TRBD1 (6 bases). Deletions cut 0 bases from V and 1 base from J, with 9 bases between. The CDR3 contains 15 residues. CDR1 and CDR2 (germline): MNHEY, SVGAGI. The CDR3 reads CASSYSLDSNYGYTF. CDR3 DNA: TGTGCCAGCAGTTACTCCCTGGACAGTAACTATGGCTACACCTTC.

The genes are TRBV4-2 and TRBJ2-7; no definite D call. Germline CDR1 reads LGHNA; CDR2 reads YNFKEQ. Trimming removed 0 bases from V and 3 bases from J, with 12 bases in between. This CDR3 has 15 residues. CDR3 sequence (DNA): TGTGCCAGCAGCCAAGATGATGAGTACCTCTACGAGCAGTACTTC. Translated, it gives CASSQDDEYLYEQYF.

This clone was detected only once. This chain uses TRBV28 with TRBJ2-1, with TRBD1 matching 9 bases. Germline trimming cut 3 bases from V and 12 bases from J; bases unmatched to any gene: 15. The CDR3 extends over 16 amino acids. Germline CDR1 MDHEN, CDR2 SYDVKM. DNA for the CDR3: TGTGCCAGCAGTTTCCCCTACAGGGGGCGAGGAATGGGGCAGTTCTTC. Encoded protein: CASSFPYRGRGMGQFF.

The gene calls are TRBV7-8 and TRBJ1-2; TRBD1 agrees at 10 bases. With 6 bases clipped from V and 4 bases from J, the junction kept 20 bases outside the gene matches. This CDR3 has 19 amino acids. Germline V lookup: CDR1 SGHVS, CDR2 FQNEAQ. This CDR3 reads CASRLLSYETGTGAYGYTF. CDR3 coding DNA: TGTGCCAGCAGACTATTATCGTATGAGACCGGGACAGGGGCCTATGGCTACACCTTC.